The T cell receptor (beta chain) described here comes from a study of blood T cells in healthy people across ages. For the study at large: The capture of about one barcoded beta molecule per two T cells was achieved by template switching.

Notes on the study in general: A conclusive naive versus antigen-experienced comparison was prevented by the unsorted PBMCs.

This clonotype was observed a few times. What it recognizes is unknown. The use of a sample-barcoded 5' primer and a J-beta primer mix characterized a second PCR of about 6 to 11 cycles. CDR3-containing paired-end reads numbering at least 2.5 million came from each sample. One entry per CDR3 protein, called by TCRdb with MiXCR from the 5' RACE reads. This table holds over 700,000 distinct CDR3 sequences, roughly 25% found once. V lost 1 base to trimming and J lost 1 base, with 14 bases between them. The germline V gene has CDR1 SGHTA and CDR2 FQGNSA. The CDR3 has 17 amino acids. The same sample was also used in a study of T cells of mothers and their children. That study adds: M1S, a second-PCR primer, added sample barcodes and 2-4 random nucleotides.

This TCR was sampled from a boy aged 5-17 years in good health. The source material was blood. The chain has TRBV7-2 and TRBJ1-5; D gene ambiguous. This CDR3 reads CASSLVAGGLSNQPQHF. The CDR3 bases are TGTGCCAGCAGCTTAGTAGCGGGAGGGCTGAGCAATCAGCCCCAGCATTTT.